Below are 9 T cell receptor beta chains sequenced from a single sample in a study of blood T cell repertoires in COVID-19. TCRdb's table, derived via immunoSEQ multiplex PCR, lists solely in-frame clones and lacks some. This sample has 150,000 to 200,000 clones, with 83% found just once. The sequenced sample consisted of PBMCs or T cells enriched from blood (not recorded which). The receptors stem from a woman in her 50s in a cohort exposed to, infected with or recovered from COVID-19 (not recorded which).

The chain recombines TRBV7-9 with TRBJ2-1; the match to TRBD1 covers 7 bases. CDR3 length: 15 amino acids. Germline V gives CDR1 SEHNR, CDR2 FQNEAQ (reference sequence). Germline trimming cut 2 bases from V and 2 bases from J; bases unmatched to any gene: 3. CDR3 DNA sequence: TGTGCCAGCAGCTTACAGGGGGTGGCCTACAATGAGCAGTTCTTC. Translated: CASSLQGVAYNEQFF.

The CDR3 here is CASSFLSQGGNSPLHF. The CDR3 DNA sequence: TGTGCCAGCAGTTTTCTGTCCCAGGGTGGGAATTCACCCCTCCACTTT. The V call is TRBV27, the J call TRBJ1-6; tentative D call: TRBD1 (5 bases). Germline lookup yields CDR1 MNHEY and CDR2 SMNVEV (reference sequence). The CDR3 has 16 amino acids. V was pared by 3 bases and J by 7 bases, with 16 bases between.

This clone occurred a few times. This chain links TRBV4-2 with TRBJ2-1; 9 nucleotides match TRBD2. Germline assignment: CDR1 LGHNA and CDR2 YNFKEQ. This CDR3 contains 16 residues. The J segment lost 8 bases and the V segment lost 2 bases, leaving 10 bases of the junction unmatched. The CDR3 spells CASSQTPGGGADEQFF. In DNA, the CDR3 is TGTGCCAGCAGCCAAACTCCCGGCGGGGGGGCCGATGAGCAGTTCTTC.

V is TRBV6-4 and J is TRBJ1-1; 7 nucleotides align to TRBD1. Trimming cost V 6 bases and J 2 bases; bases outside gene matches: 6. From germline, CDR1 is MRHNA and CDR2 SNTAGT. The CDR3 contains 14 residues. The CDR3 loop is CASRRQGPNTEAFF. CDR3 DNA sequence: TGTGCCAGCAGACGACAGGGACCCAACACTGAAGCTTTCTTT.

The chain recombines TRBV19 with TRBJ1-1, with D tentatively TRBD1 (5 bases). The CDR3 spans 16 residues. Per germline, CDR1 LNHDA and CDR2 SQIVND (reference sequence). V lost 6 bases to trimming and J lost 0 bases, with 17 bases between them. The CDR3 bases are TGTGCCAGTAGGCCGGGACGGGGGGAAATGAACACTGAAGCTTTCTTT. This encodes CASRPGRGEMNTEAFF.

This chain links TRBV5-4 with TRBJ2-1; 8 nucleotides align to TRBD2. This CDR3 region has 16 residues. CDR1 and CDR2 from the germline V gene are SGHNT and YYREEE (reference sequence). V was pared by 4 bases and J by 6 bases, with 12 bases of the junction left unmatched. The CDR3 DNA is TGTGCCAGCAGCGAATTAGCGGGGAGGGAGATCAATGAGCAGTTCTTC. Protein product: CASSELAGREINEQFF.

The chain has TRBV6-2 or TRBV6-3 and TRBJ1-5; the match to TRBD1 covers 8 bases. The CDR3 loop spans 17 amino acids. Germline CDR1 reads MNHEY; CDR2 reads SVGEGT. Germline trimming cut 0 bases from V and 1 base from J; bases unmatched to any gene: 5. DNA for the CDR3: TGTGCCAGCAGTTACTCTCTACAGGGGGTGAGCAATCAGCCCCAGCATTTT. Translation gives CASSYSLQGVSNQPQHF.

V usage is TRBV19 and J usage is TRBJ2-2; perhaps TRBD2 as D (5 bases). Trimming took 6 bases from V and 4 from J, leaving 15 bases between them. The CDR3 has 15 residues. The germline V gene encodes CDR1 LNHDA and CDR2 SQIVND (reference sequence). The CDR3 DNA sequence: TGTGCCAGTAGCCTGATGGACTGGGGCACCGGGGAGCTGTTTTTT. This gives the protein CASSLMDWGTGELFF.

The chain couples TRBV7-2 to TRBJ2-2; TRBD1 aligns across 7 bases. The germline CDR1 and CDR2 sequences are SGHTA and FQGNSA. The CDR3 loop spans 15 amino acids. With V trimmed by 2 bases and J by 9 bases, 9 bases remained unmatched. The CDR3: CASSLLISTGWELFF. The CDR3 bases are TGTGCCAGCAGCTTATTAATTTCGACAGGGTGGGAGCTGTTTTTT.